Listed here are 27 T cell receptor beta chains from one sample, sequenced in a study of blood T cell repertoires in COVID-19. TCRdb's table, derived via immunoSEQ multiplex PCR, lists solely in-frame clones and lacks some. The sample holds 200,000 or so clones, around 80% seen once. The sequenced sample consisted of peripheral blood. These receptors were obtained from a woman aged 70-85 years with acute or convalescent COVID-19.

CDR3 sequence (DNA): TGTGCCAGCTCACCGGGACAGGGGAGGGATGAGCAGTTCTTC. Its protein is CASSPGQGRDEQFF. The chain links TRBV18 to TRBJ2-1; TRBD1 matches 10 bases. This CDR3 region has 14 residues. The germline gives CDR1 KGHSH, CDR2 LQKENI. With 3 bases clipped from V and 8 bases from J, the junction kept 4 bases outside the gene matches. Complete variable domain (other parts from reference TRBV18 and TRBJ2-1): NAGVMQNPRHLVRRRGQEARLRCSPMKGHSHVYWYRQLPEEGLKFMVYLQKENIIDESGMPKERFSAEFPKEGPSILRIQQVVRGDSAAYFCASSPGQGRDEQFFGPGTRLTVL.

The chain uses TRBV30 and TRBJ2-2; 10 bases match TRBD1. The CDR3 is 12 amino acids. The V and J ends lost 5 bases and 8 bases, in that order; junction bases with no gene match: 2. Germline V gene data show CDR1 as GTSNPN and CDR2 as SVGIG (reference sequence). CDR3 bases: TGTGCCTGGGGGACAGGGGTAGGGGAGCTGTTTTTT. Encoded protein: CAWGTGVGELFF.

This clone was seen only once. The chain is built from TRBV7-9 and TRBJ2-2; 9 bases are a match to TRBD1. CDR1 and CDR2 (germline): SEHNR, FQNEAQ (reference sequence). Losses at the gene ends were 5 bases for V and 6 bases for J; bases not matched to a gene: 10. CDR3 length: 16 residues. Written as DNA, the CDR3 is TGTGCCAGCAGCACCCCTAGGACAGGGGATCCCGGGGAGCTGTTTTTT. Its protein product is CASSTPRTGDPGELFF. The complete variable domain, with remaining parts taken from reference TRBV7-9 and TRBJ2-2, reads DTGVSQNPRHKITKRGQNVTFRCDPISEHNRLYWYRQTLGQGPEFLTYFQNEAQLEKSRLLSDRFSAERPKGSFSTLEIQRTEQGDSAMYLCASSTPRTGDPGELFFGEGSRLTVL.

V usage is TRBV28 and J usage is TRBJ2-7; 7 nucleotides line up with TRBD1. CDR3 length: 14 amino acids. Germline V gives CDR1 MDHEN, CDR2 SYDVKM. The V gene end was trimmed by 6 bases and the J gene end by 4 bases; junction bases not matched to a gene: 9. In DNA, the CDR3 is TGTGCCAGCAGGTCGACAGGGTCTCGGTACGAGCAGTACTTC. Translated: CASRSTGSRYEQYF.

V gene TRBV19 combines with J gene TRBJ1-3; D possibly corresponds to TRBD1 (6 bases). V lost 7 bases and J lost 4, with 23 bases in between. The CDR3 covers 17 residues. Per the germline V gene, CDR1 is LNHDA and CDR2 is SQIVND (reference sequence). DNA for the CDR3: TGTGCCAGTATCACGCGAAGTACGGGACACATCGGAAACACCATATATTTT. It is translated as CASITRSTGHIGNTIYF.

A few counts support this clone. V usage is TRBV7-9 and J usage is TRBJ2-1; weak D call: TRBD2 (5 bases). The V gene lost 5 bases and the J gene lost 10 bases, with 18 bases spanning the gap. Germline V lookup: CDR1 SEHNR, CDR2 FQNEAQ (reference sequence). This CDR3 has 14 amino acids. The CDR3, as DNA: TGTGCCAGCAGCCAGAGCGGCGCCCTTGGGGAGCAGTTCTTC. Encoded protein: CASSQSGALGEQFF. The whole variable domain, filled in from reference TRBV7-9 and TRBJ2-1, reads DTGVSQNPRHKITKRGQNVTFRCDPISEHNRLYWYRQTLGQGPEFLTYFQNEAQLEKSRLLSDRFSAERPKGSFSTLEIQRTEQGDSAMYLCASSQSGALGEQFFGPGTRLTVL.

The V and J genes are TRBV6-5 and TRBJ2-7, with D possibly TRBD2 on 5 matching bases. This CDR3 has 13 amino acids. Germline assignment: CDR1 MNHEY and CDR2 SVGAGI. Trimming left V 7 bases short and J 6 bases short, with 16 bases between. The CDR3 is CASMVRVEGEQYF. The DNA of the CDR3 is TGTGCCAGCATGGTTCGGGTCGAGGGCGAGCAGTACTTC.

The chain carries TRBV6-5 and TRBJ1-1; TRBD1 aligns across 7 bases. The CDR3 extends over 12 amino acids. Trimming cost V 4 bases and J 8 bases; bases outside gene matches: 4. Germline lookup yields CDR1 MNHEY and CDR2 SVGAGI. CDR3 region: CASSSGTAEAFF. The DNA for the CDR3 is TGTGCCAGCAGTTCCGGGACAGCCGAAGCTTTCTTT.

The chain combines TRBV10-3 with TRBJ1-5; 9 nucleotides agree with TRBD1. The CDR3 is made up of 15 amino acids. Germline CDR1 reads ENHRY; CDR2 reads SYGVKD. V trimming: 2 bases; J trimming: 7 bases; junction bases outside the gene matches: 6. The CDR3 DNA is TGTGCCATCAGTGAGGGACAGGGGTTGAACCAGCCCCAGCATTTT. As protein: CAISEGQGLNQPQHF.

J is TRBJ1-2 and V is TRBV5-4; D is uncertain. V was trimmed by 0 bases and J by 5 bases, leaving 8 bases between them. The germline gives CDR1 SGHNT, CDR2 YYREEE (reference sequence). The CDR3 has 13 amino acids. CDR3 sequence reads: CASSLARGYGYTF. The CDR3, as DNA: TGTGCCAGCAGCTTGGCGCGAGGTTATGGCTACACCTTC.

The chain uses TRBV28 and TRBJ2-5, with unresolved D. V gave up 1 base and J gave up 1 base, with 7 bases separating them. From germline, CDR1 is MDHEN and CDR2 SYDVKM. The CDR3 runs to 14 residues. The chain's CDR3 is CASSLFASQETQYF. The CDR3 DNA sequence: TGTGCCAGCAGTTTATTTGCTAGCCAAGAGACCCAGTACTTC. The whole variable domain, filled in from reference TRBV28 and TRBJ2-5, reads DVKVTQSSRYLVKRTGEKVFLECVQDMDHENMFWYRQDPGLGLRLIYFSYDVKMKEKGDIPEGYSVSREKKERFSLILESASTNQTSMYLCASSLFASQETQYFGPGTRLLVL.

This clone came up a few times. V and J are TRBV19 and TRBJ1-5, with no clear D. Germline CDR1 is LNHDA and CDR2 is SQIVND (reference sequence). V was shortened by 5 bases and J by 6 bases, with 11 bases between the two germline ends. The CDR3 length is 13 residues. The CDR3 protein is CASSEGWAQPQHF. CDR3 nucleotides: TGTGCCAGTAGTGAGGGTTGGGCTCAGCCCCAGCATTTT.

A remark on this clone: Other DNA sequences in this specimen translate into the identical CDR3. V is TRBV5-6 and J is TRBJ2-7; a weak D match, TRBD1 (6 bases). The germline V gene encodes CDR1 SGHDT and CDR2 YYEEEE. CDR3 size: 15 residues. Between the trimmed V and J ends, which lost 4 bases and 3 bases, there was a span of 17 bases. CDR3 bases: TGTGCCAGCAGCCCCGGGCGCAGGGGTTACTACGAGCAGTACTTC. Protein: CASSPGRRGYYEQYF.

J is TRBJ2-7 and V is TRBV3-1 (or the pseudogene TRBV3-2), with D maybe TRBD1 (5 bases). Looked up from germline, CDR1 is LGHDT and CDR2 is YNNKEL (reference sequence). V lost 0 bases and J lost 7, with 10 bases in between. The CDR3 spans 13 residues. The CDR3 bases are TGTGCCAGCAGCCAAGAGCTCCCAGGGGAGCAGTACTTC. As protein: CASSQELPGEQYF.

The V call is TRBV6-5, the J call TRBJ1-6, with D uncertain. With 1 base removed from V and 7 bases from J, the gap between germline ends came to 11 bases. CDR3 length: 15 residues. From germline, CDR1 is MNHEY and CDR2 SVGAGI. In DNA form, the CDR3 reads TGTGCCAGCAGTTACTTTTATTCGGGGAATTCACCCCTCCACTTT. Translating gives CASSYFYSGNSPLHF.

This clone appeared many times. This chain uses TRBV4-2 with TRBJ1-4; D gene ambiguous. The V and J ends lost 6 bases and 3 bases respectively, with 8 bases between them. Germline CDR1 and CDR2: LGHNA and YNFKEQ. The CDR3 is 13 amino acids. DNA for the CDR3: TGTGCCAGCAGGCTCGGGGCTAATGAAAAACTGTTTTTT. This translates into CASRLGANEKLFF.

The CDR3 spells CARNRGGRALYEQYF. Written as DNA, the CDR3 is TGTGCCAGAAATCGGGGCGGGAGGGCCCTCTACGAGCAGTACTTC. The chain couples TRBV27 to TRBJ2-7; 9 bases map to TRBD2. The CDR3 is 15 residues long. The germline V gene encodes CDR1 MNHEY and CDR2 SMNVEV (reference sequence). The junction had 12 bases not matched to a gene; V was cut back by 9 bases and J by 3 bases.

The genes are TRBV13 and TRBJ2-1; possibly TRBD1 for D (5 bases). This CDR3 comprises 12 residues. Germline CDR1 and CDR2: PRHDT and FYEKMQ (reference sequence). V lost 5 bases to trimming and J lost 11 bases, with 13 bases between them. The CDR3 loop is CASSLQQAKQFF. CDR3 sequence (DNA): TGTGCCAGCAGCCTCCAACAGGCGAAGCAGTTCTTC.

A word on this clone: At one end, the junction sequence differs from germline, possibly due to a read error. The chain links TRBV7-7 to TRBJ2-3; D ambiguous. Germline V lookup: CDR1 SSHAT, CDR2 FNYEAQ (reference sequence). The CDR3 length is 13 residues. The CDR3 bases are TGTGCTAGCAGCTTCCAGGGCACAGATACGCAGTATTTT. Amino acids: CASSFQGTDTQYF.

This sequence joins TRBV18 and TRBJ2-1, with no clear D. There are 13 residues in the CDR3. Germline V lookup: CDR1 KGHSH, CDR2 LQKENI. V was shortened by 2 bases and J by 4 bases, with 6 bases between the two germline ends. CDR3 region: CASSPTVYNEQFF. The CDR3 DNA is TGTGCCAGCTCACCAACGGTGTACAATGAGCAGTTCTTC.

This clone was seen a single time. The chain uses TRBV5-1 and TRBJ2-3; 9 bases are shared with TRBD2. Trimming cost V 0 bases and J 5 bases; bases outside gene matches: 4. Germline CDR1 reads SGHRS; CDR2 reads YFSETQ. The CDR3 covers 15 residues. The CDR3 DNA follows: TGCGCCAGCAGCTTGGGAATGACTAGCGGAGATACGCAGTATTTT. This gives the protein CASSLGMTSGDTQYF.

This rearrangement joins TRBV11-2 to TRBJ1-2; TRBD1 matches at 8 bases. Germline V gene lookup returns CDR1 SGHAT and CDR2 FQNNGV. J lost 2 bases, V lost 5 bases, and 7 bases had no gene match. The CDR3 contains 15 residues. CDR3 loop: CASSRGQEGNYGYTF. CDR3 bases: TGTGCCAGCAGCCGGGGACAGGAAGGGAACTATGGCTACACCTTC.

This chain joins TRBV6-1 and TRBJ2-2; 14 bases agree with TRBD2. V shed 4 bases, J shed 4 bases, and the junction held 8 bases outside the gene matches. Germline CDR1 and CDR2: MNHNS and SASEGT. The CDR3 is 18 residues long. CDR3 sequence: CASSGTSGRIGGTGELFF. The CDR3 DNA is TGTGCCAGCAGTGGGACTAGCGGGAGGATAGGAGGCACCGGGGAGCTGTTTTTT.

Only one count was recorded for this clone. The rearrangement joins TRBV3-1 (or the pseudogene TRBV3-2) to TRBJ2-2; D is possibly TRBD2 (6 bases). CDR3 length equals 16 residues. Germline lookup yields CDR1 LGHDT and CDR2 YNNKEL (reference sequence). V was clipped by 2 bases and J by 3 bases, with 13 bases between them. The CDR3 region is CASSQKSGLHTGELFF. CDR3 coding DNA: TGTGCCAGCAGCCAAAAGTCGGGACTTCACACCGGGGAGCTGTTTTTT.

The chain is built from TRBV18 and TRBJ1-2; D ambiguous. The CDR3 totals 15 residues. V was clipped by 4 bases and J by 4 bases, with 16 bases between them. CDR1 and CDR2 (germline): KGHSH, LQKENI. The CDR3 coding sequence is TGTGCCAGCTCACGTGACGGGAGAGACGGCTATGGCTACACCTTC. The encoded protein is CASSRDGRDGYGYTF.

V gene TRBV10-3 combines with J gene TRBJ1-6, with D hard to call. Germline V gene data show CDR1 as ENHRY and CDR2 as SYGVKD. V was trimmed by 6 bases and J by 9 bases, leaving 18 bases between them. CDR3 length: 15 residues. In DNA form, the CDR3 reads TGTGCCATCAGCGCGGGCAGACGACTGGGTTCACCCCTCCACTTT. Residues: CAISAGRRLGSPLHF.

The chain couples TRBV5-4 to TRBJ2-5, with TRBD2 identical over 8 bases. This CDR3 region has 14 residues. Per the germline V gene, CDR1 is SGHNT and CDR2 is YYREEE (reference sequence). With 4 bases clipped from V and 2 bases from J, the junction kept 4 bases outside the gene matches. CDR3 DNA sequence: TGTGCCAGCAGCCATAGCGGGGCTCAAGAGACCCAGTACTTC. It yields the protein CASSHSGAQETQYF.